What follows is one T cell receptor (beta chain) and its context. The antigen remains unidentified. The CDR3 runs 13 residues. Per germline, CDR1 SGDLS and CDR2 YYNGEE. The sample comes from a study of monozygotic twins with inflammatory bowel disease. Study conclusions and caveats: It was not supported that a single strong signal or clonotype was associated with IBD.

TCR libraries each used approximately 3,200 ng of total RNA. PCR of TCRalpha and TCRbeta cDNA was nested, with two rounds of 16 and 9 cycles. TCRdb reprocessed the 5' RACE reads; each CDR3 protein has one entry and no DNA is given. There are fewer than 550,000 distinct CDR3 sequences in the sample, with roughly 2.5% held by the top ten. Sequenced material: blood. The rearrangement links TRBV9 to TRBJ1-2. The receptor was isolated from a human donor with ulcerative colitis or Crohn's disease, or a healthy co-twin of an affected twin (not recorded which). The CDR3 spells CASSVEQHYGYTF.